The source of this T cell receptor (beta chain) is a study of cytomegalovirus exposure and HLA in healthy donors. A multiplex PCR was run with 60 Vbeta primers and 13 Jbeta primers. The method was immunoSEQ multiplex PCR; TCRdb's version includes in-frame clones alone and lacks a portion of them. The table has around 61,000 clones, approximately 83% seen once; the top ten hold around 1.7%. This CDR3 has 15 amino acids. J gave up 5 bases and V 5 bases, and 8 bases lay outside the gene matches. Germline loops: CDR1 SGHTA, CDR2 FQGNSA. The chain links TRBV7-2 to TRBJ2-7, with 11 bases that match TRBD1. The sequencing input was PBMCs. The clonotype originates from a man aged 40-49 years in good health and CMV-seronegative. DNA of the CDR3: TGTGCCAGCAGCAAAAGGGGGACAGGGGGAGACGAGCAGTACGTC. Encoded protein: CASSKRGTGGDEQYV.